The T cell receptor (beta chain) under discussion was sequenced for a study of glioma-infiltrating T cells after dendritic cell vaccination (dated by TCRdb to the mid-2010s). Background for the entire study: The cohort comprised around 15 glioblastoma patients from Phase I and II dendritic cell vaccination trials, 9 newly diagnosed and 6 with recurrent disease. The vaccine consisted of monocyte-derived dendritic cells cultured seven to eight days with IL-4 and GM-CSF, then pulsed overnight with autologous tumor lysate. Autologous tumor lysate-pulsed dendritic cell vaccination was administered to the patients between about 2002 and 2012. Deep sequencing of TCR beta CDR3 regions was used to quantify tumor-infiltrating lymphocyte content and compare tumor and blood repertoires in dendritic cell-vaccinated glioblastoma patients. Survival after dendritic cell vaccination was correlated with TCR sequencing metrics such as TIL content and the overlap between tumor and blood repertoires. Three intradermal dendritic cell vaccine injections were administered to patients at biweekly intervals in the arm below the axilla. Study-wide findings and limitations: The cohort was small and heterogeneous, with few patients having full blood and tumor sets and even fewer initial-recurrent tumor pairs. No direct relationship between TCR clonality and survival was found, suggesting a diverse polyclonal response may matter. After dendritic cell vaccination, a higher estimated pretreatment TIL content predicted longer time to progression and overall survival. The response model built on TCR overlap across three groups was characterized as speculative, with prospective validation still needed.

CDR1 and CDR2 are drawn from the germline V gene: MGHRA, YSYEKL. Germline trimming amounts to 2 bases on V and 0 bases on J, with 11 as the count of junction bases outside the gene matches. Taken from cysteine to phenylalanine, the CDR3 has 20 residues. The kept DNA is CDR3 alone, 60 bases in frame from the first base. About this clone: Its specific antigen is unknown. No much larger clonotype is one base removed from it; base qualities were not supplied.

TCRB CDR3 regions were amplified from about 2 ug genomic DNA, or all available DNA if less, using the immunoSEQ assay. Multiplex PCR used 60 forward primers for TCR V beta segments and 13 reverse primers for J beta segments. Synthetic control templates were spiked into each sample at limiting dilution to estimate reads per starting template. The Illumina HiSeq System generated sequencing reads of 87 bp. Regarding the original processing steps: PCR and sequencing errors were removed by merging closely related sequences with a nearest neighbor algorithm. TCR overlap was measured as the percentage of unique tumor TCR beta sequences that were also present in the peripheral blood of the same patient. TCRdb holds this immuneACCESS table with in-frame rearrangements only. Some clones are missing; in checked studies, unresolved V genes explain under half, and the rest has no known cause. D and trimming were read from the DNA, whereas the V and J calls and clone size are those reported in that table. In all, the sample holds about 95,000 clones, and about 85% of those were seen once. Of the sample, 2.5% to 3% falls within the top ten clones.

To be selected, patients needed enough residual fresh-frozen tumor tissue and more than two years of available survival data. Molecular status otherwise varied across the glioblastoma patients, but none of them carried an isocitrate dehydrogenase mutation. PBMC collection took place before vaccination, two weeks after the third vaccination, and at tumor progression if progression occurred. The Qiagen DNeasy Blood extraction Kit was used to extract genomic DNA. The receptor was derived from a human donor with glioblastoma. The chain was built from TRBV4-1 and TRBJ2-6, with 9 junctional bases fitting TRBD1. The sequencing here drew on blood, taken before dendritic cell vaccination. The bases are TGCGCCAGCAGCCAACATTTGACAGGGGGAGTCAGCTCTGGGGCCAACGTCCTGACTTTC. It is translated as CASSQHLTGGVSSGANVLTF.